The sequence of this TCR beta chain was determined in a study of neurological immune-mediated disorders. Study-level points and caveats: Patients with HTLV-1-associated myelopathy had the highest level of TCR clonal expansion, whereas patients with multiple sclerosis had the lowest level, falling beneath the level found in healthy controls. CDR3 amino acid sequences found in expanded clones were never shared across subjects, suggesting private repertoires in all groups.

Time point defined: technical triplicate 3. This clonotype was counted many times. As yet, its antigen is unknown. V shed 4 bases, J shed 4 bases, and the junction held 5 bases outside the gene matches. The CDR3 length is 15 residues. Germline CDR1 reads SGHRS; CDR2 reads YFSETQ. 5'RACE with 10-nucleotide random UMIs produced the cDNA. The yield of each sequencing run was over 170 million TCR-beta sequences from 15-18 subjects. TCRdb redid the calling of the 5' RACE reads with MiXCR, one entry per CDR3 protein. This sample carries tens of thousands of distinct CDR3 sequences, roughly 21% of them seen once, and the ten largest clones take more than 4%.

This chain joins TRBV5-1 and TRBJ2-1, with TRBD2 matching over 10 bases. The receptor's source is a man in his 60s with HTLV-1-associated myelopathy (HAM/TSP). The specimen sequenced was PBMCs. The CDR3 region has the DNA TGCGCCAGCAGCCCAGCTAGCGGGAGTTACAATGAGCAGTTCTTC. Encoded protein: CASSPASGSYNEQFF.